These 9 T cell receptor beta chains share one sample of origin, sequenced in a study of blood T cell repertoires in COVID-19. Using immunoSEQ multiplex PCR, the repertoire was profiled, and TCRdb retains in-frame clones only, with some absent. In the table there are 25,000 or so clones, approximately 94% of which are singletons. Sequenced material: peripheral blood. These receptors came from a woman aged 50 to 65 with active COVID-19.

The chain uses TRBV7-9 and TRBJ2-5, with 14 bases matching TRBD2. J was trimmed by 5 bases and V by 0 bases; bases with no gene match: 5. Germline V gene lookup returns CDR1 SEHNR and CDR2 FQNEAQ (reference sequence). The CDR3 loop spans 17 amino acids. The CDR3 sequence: CASSLAEGLAGEETQYF. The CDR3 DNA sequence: TGTGCCAGCAGCTTAGCGGAGGGACTAGCGGGAGAGGAGACCCAGTACTTC.

The CDR3 region has the DNA TGTGCCAGCTCACCAGTCGGGGGAAGCCGCGGCAATCAGCCCCAGCATTTT. This codes for CASSPVGGSRGNQPQHF. The rearrangement links TRBV18 to TRBJ1-5; D is perhaps TRBD1 (5 bases). The germline V and J ends were trimmed by 2 bases and 2 bases, with 16 bases remaining between them. Per germline, CDR1 KGHSH and CDR2 LQKENI. The CDR3 has 17 residues. The full variable domain, rest sourced from reference TRBV18 and TRBJ1-5, is NAGVMQNPRHLVRRRGQEARLRCSPMKGHSHVYWYRQLPEEGLKFMVYLQKENIIDESGMPKERFSAEFPKEGPSILRIQQVVRGDSAAYFCASSPVGGSRGNQPQHFGDGTRLSIL.

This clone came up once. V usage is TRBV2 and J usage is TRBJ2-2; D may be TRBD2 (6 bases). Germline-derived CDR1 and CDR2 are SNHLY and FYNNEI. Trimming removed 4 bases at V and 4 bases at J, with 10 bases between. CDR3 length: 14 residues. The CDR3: CASSGSGFTGELFF. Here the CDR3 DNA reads TGTGCCAGCAGTGGTAGCGGTTTCACCGGGGAGCTGTTTTTT.

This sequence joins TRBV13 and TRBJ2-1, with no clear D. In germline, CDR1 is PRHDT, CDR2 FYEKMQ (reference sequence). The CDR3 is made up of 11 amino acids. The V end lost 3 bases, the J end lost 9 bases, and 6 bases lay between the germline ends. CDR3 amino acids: CASSLNSEQFF. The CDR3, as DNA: TGTGCCAGCAGCTTGAACAGTGAGCAGTTCTTC.

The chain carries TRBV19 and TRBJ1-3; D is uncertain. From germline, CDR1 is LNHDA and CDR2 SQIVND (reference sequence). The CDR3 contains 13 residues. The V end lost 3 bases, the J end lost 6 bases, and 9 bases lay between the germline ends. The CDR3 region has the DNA TGTGCCAGTAGTATCGCGGTAGCAAACACCATATATTTT. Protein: CASSIAVANTIYF.

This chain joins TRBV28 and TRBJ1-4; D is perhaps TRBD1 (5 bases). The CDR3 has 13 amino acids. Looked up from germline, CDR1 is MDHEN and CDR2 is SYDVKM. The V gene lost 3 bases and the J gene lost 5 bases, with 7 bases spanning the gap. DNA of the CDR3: TGTGCCAGCAGTTTCGCAGGGAATGAAAAACTGTTTTTT. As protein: CASSFAGNEKLFF.

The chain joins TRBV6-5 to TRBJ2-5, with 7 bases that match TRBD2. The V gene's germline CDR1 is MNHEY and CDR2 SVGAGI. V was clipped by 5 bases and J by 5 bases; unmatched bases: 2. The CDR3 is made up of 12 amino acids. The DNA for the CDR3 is TGTGCCAGCAGTCGAGCGGGGGAGACCCAGTACTTC. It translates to CASSRAGETQYF.

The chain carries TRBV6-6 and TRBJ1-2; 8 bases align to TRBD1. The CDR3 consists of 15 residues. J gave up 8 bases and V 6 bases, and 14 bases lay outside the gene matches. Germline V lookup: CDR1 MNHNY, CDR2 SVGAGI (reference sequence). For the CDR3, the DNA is TGTGCCAGCAGCTCGCTCACTACGGACAGGGTAGGCTACACCTTC. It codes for CASSSLTTDRVGYTF.

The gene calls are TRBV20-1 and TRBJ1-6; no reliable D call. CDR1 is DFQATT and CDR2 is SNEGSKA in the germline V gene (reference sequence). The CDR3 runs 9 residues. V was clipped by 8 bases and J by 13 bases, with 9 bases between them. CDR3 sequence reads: CSTYPPLHF. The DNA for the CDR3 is TGCAGTACATATCCCCCCCTCCACTTT.